The following is a T cell receptor (beta chain) sequence with its context. Antigen specificity is unknown. The junction had 7 bases not matched to a gene; V was cut back by 7 bases and J by 2 bases. Looked up from germline, CDR1 is LNHDA and CDR2 is SQIVND (reference sequence). The CDR3 is made up of 14 amino acids. The data were obtained in a study of radiation and T cells in renal cell carcinoma. The study, taken as a whole, reports: Without pretreatment biopsies, baseline tumor clonotype presence was undetermined.

Method: immunoSEQ multiplex PCR; TCRdb's copy keeps in-frame clones and lacks some. This table has 130,000 to 150,000 clones, about 88% appearing once. Described time point: baseline pretreatment blood. Indicated treatment: 15 Gy SBRT to primary tumor, nephrectomy 4 weeks later. The source material was blood, sampled from a patient whose treatment included radiotherapy and nephrectomy. The sequence derives from a woman aged 45-65 years with renal cell carcinoma. The chain links TRBV19 to TRBJ2-5, with TRBD2 matching 7 bases. The CDR3 spells CASTFQAGQETQYF. The DNA of the CDR3 is TGTGCCAGTACCTTCCAAGCGGGGCAAGAGACCCAGTACTTC. Together with reference TRBV19 and TRBJ2-5, the CDR3 gives the full variable domain: DGGITQSPKYLFRKEGQNVTLSCEQNLNHDAMYWYRQDPGQGLRLIYYSQIVNDFQKGDIAEGYSVSREKKESFPLTVTSAQKNPTAFYLCASTFQAGQETQYFGPGTRLLVL.